A selection of T cell receptor beta chains follows, all from one sample in a study of blood T cell repertoires in COVID-19. Method: immunoSEQ multiplex PCR; TCRdb's copy keeps in-frame clones and lacks some. The table records about 360,000 clones, 65% to 90% of them present only once. Sequencing was carried out using peripheral blood. These receptor sequences come from a woman aged 55-70 years with COVID-19, enrolled during active disease. Both conserved end residues are part of each CDR3. Fields, in order: clone size, D gene, CDR3 length, V gene, J gene, CDR3 protein, CDR3 DNA. A D gene is named only where the DNA matches it firmly. Size is omitted from some rows. Given values are once, few, many or a class for expanded clones.

NA	TRBD2	17	TRBV7-9	TRBJ2-2	CASRKLAGALHTGELFF	TGTGCCAGCAGAAAACTAGCGGGGGCCCTGCACACCGGGGAGCTGTTTTTT
NA	TRBD1	15	TRBV6-5	TRBJ2-1	CASSPYGTGHNEQFF	TGTGCCAGCAGTCCCTACGGGACAGGACACAATGAGCAGTTCTTC
NA	NA	18	TRBV3-1/TRBV3-2	TRBJ2-2	CASSQDPASEPYTGELFF	TGTGCCAGCAGCCAAGATCCCGCCTCGGAGCCATACACCGGGGAGCTGTTTTTT
NA	NA	16	TRBV5-6	TRBJ2-1	CASSLLGAGSYNEQFF	TGTGCCAGCAGCTTATTGGGGGCCGGCTCCTACAATGAGCAGTTCTTC
NA	NA	13	TRBV27	TRBJ1-1	CASSFKGDTEAFF	TGTGCCAGCAGTTTCAAAGGGGACACTGAAGCTTTCTTT
NA	NA	15	TRBV19	TRBJ1-1	CASSIVTGKGAEAFF	TGTGCCAGTAGTATAGTAACGGGGAAGGGGGCTGAAGCTTTCTTT
NA	NA	14	TRBV9	TRBJ2-7	CASSKQGLGYEQYF	TGTGCCAGCTCTAAGCAGGGGTTAGGCTACGAGCAGTACTTC
NA	TRBD1	16	TRBV19	TRBJ2-7	CASSILGTGSVYEQYF	TGTGCCAGTAGTATACTAGGGACAGGGAGTGTCTACGAGCAGTACTTC
once	TRBD1	14	TRBV18	TRBJ1-4	CASSPDRGIEKLFF	TGTGCCAGCTCACCGGACAGGGGGATTGAAAAACTGTTTTTT
once	TRBD1	13	TRBV30	TRBJ2-7	CACTSGGSDEQYF	TGTGCCTGCACCTCAGGGGGCAGCGACGAGCAGTACTTC
NA	NA	15	TRBV19	TRBJ1-1	CASSIGSGVITEAFF	TGTGCCAGTAGTATTGGGTCCGGAGTAATCACTGAAGCTTTCTTT
few	TRBD2	15	TRBV5-4	TRBJ2-1	CASSGSGGDYNEQFF	TGTGCCAGCAGCGGGAGCGGGGGGGACTACAATGAGCAGTTCTTC
once	TRBD2	15	TRBV19	TRBJ2-1	CASSGGTSLRNEQFF	TGTGCCAGTAGTGGCGGGACTAGTTTAAGGAATGAGCAGTTCTTC
NA	NA	14	TRBV9	TRBJ1-1	CASSGEGFLPEAFF	TGTGCCAGCAGCGGGGAGGGGTTCTTGCCTGAAGCTTTCTTT
once	TRBD2	16	TRBV4-3	TRBJ2-7	CASSQDGQAGSYEQYF	TGCGCCAGCAGCCAAGATGGTCAAGCGGGGAGCTACGAGCAGTACTTC
NA	NA	15	TRBV30	TRBJ1-3	CAWSVGDNSGNTIYF	TGTGCCTGGAGTGTTGGGGACAACTCTGGAAACACCATATATTTT
NA	TRBD1	14	TRBV4-1	TRBJ2-7	CASSHARGSYEQYF	TGCGCCAGCAGCCACGCCAGGGGGTCCTACGAGCAGTACTTC
NA	NA	14	TRBV2	TRBJ1-1	CASSERSRNTEAFF	TGTGCCAGCAGTGAAAGGAGCAGGAACACTGAAGCTTTCTTT
NA	TRBD2	15	TRBV5-1	TRBJ2-2	CASSLLAGSTGELFF	TGCGCCAGCAGCTTACTAGCGGGGAGCACCGGGGAGCTGTTTTTT
NA	TRBD1	14	TRBV7-9	TRBJ1-4	CASSWDRSPEKLFF	TGTGCCAGCAGCTGGGACAGATCACCGGAAAAACTGTTTTTT
NA	NA	15	TRBV11-3	TRBJ2-3	CASSLVRGGTDTQYF	TGTGCCAGCAGCTTAGTCAGGGGCGGGACAGATACGCAGTATTTT
NA	NA	14	TRBV27	TRBJ1-1	CASSLEGVNTEAFF	TGTGCCAGCAGTTTAGAGGGGGTGAACACTGAAGCTTTCTTT
NA	NA	13	TRBV6-2/TRBV6-3	TRBJ2-7	CASSYSHSYEQYF	TGTGCCAGCAGTTACAGCCACTCCTACGAGCAGTACTTC
NA	TRBD2	17	TRBV18	TRBJ2-1	CASSRTASGGAYNEQFF	TGTGCCAGCTCACGTACAGCTAGCGGGGGGGCCTACAATGAGCAGTTCTTC
NA	NA	15	TRBV5-8	TRBJ1-4	CASSLFEGGFEKLFF	TGTGCCAGCAGCCTGTTTGAAGGGGGTTTTGAAAAACTGTTTTTT
NA	NA	13	TRBV19	TRBJ1-3	CASREQSDNTIYF	TGTGCCAGTAGAGAACAAAGTGATAACACCATATATTTT
NA	NA	14	TRBV6-5	TRBJ1-2	CASSPLGRLYGYTF	TGTGCCAGCAGTCCGTTGGGTAGACTCTATGGCTACACCTTC
once	NA	15	TRBV5-5	TRBJ2-3	CASSLDGGSTDTQYF	TGTGCCAGCAGCTTGGATGGCGGGAGCACAGATACGCAGTATTTT
NA	TRBD1	13	TRBV6-6	TRBJ1-6	CASCRGLYSPLHF	TGTGCCAGTTGCAGGGGGTTGTATTCACCCCTCCACTTT
NA	NA	13	TRBV15	TRBJ1-5	CATTPPGIQPQHF	TGTGCCACAACCCCCCCAGGAATTCAGCCCCAGCATTTT
NA	NA	13	TRBV5-1	TRBJ1-1	CASSPRDATEAFF	TGCGCCAGCAGCCCCAGGGATGCCACTGAAGCTTTCTTT